This passage covers 31 T cell receptor beta chains from one sample sequenced in a study of regulatory T cells in long-lasting Graves disease. Time point defined: newly diagnosed GD, antithyroid drugs for less than 3 months. After RNA was extracted from PBMCs, the TCR library was made from it. For TCR beta, libraries came from iRepertoire HTBI primers and Arm-PCR of CDR3 regions. TCRdb re-called the multiplex PCR reads with MiXCR, one entry per CDR3 protein. The sample lists about 540,000 distinct CDR3 sequences; approximately 15% were seen once. These data also formed part of another study, on T cells in Graves' hyperthyroidism and ophthalmopathy.

Source: peripheral blood mononuclear cells (PBMCs), taken at new diagnosis, from a patient treated with antithyroid drugs. All receptors derive from a man aged 25-45 years with Graves disease.

The chain couples TRBV5-4 to TRBJ2-3, with D unclear. V was trimmed by 4 bases and J by 0 bases, leaving 9 bases between them. The CDR3 loop spans 14 amino acids. Germline V gene lookup returns CDR1 SGHNT and CDR2 YYREEE (reference sequence). CDR3 DNA: TGTGCCAGCAGCACAGAAACTAGCACAGATACGCAGTATTTT. Translating it yields CASSTETSTDTQYF. Full variable domain (remainder filled in from reference TRBV5-4 and TRBJ2-3): ETGVTQSPTHLIKTRGQQVTLRCSSQSGHNTVSWYQQALGQGPQFIFQYYREEENGRGNFPPRFSGLQFPNYSSELNVNALELDDSALYLCASSTETSTDTQYFGPGTRLTVL.

The chain joins TRBV4-1 to TRBJ1-5; D uncertain. The CDR3 totals 15 residues. The germline V gene has CDR1 MGHRA and CDR2 YSYEKL. The V end lost 0 bases, the J end lost 1 base, and 7 bases lay between the germline ends. CDR3 protein: CASSQELSSNQPQHF. In DNA, the CDR3 is TGCGCCAGCAGCCAAGAACTGTCAAGCAATCAGCCCCAGCATTTT.

This clonotype was seen just once. This chain joins TRBV11-2 and TRBJ1-5; the match to TRBD1 covers 10 bases. V lost 0 bases and J lost 10; bases outside the gene matches: 12. CDR3 length: 17 amino acids. Germline-derived CDR1 and CDR2 are SGHAT and FQNNGV. CDR3 amino acids: CASSLEAGGQGLYPQHF. DNA for the CDR3: TGTGCCAGCAGCTTAGAGGCGGGGGGACAGGGGTTGTACCCCCAGCATTTT.

The J gene is TRBJ2-3, the V gene TRBV20-1, with D perhaps TRBD1 or TRBD2 (6 bases each). The V gene's germline CDR1 is DFQATT and CDR2 SNEGSKA (reference sequence). V lost 5 bases and J 3 bases, leaving 15 bases between the germline ends. This CDR3 spans 14 amino acids. The CDR3, as DNA: TGCAGTGCTTCCCAGGAGGGGACAACAGATACGCAGTATTTT. This gives the protein CSASQEGTTDTQYF.

This clonotype has ten or more counts. As DNA, the CDR3 is TGTGCCAGCAGCCAGGAAGGTGAAAAACTGTTTTTT. This translates into CASSQEGEKLFF. The V and J genes are TRBV12-3 or TRBV12-4 and TRBJ1-4, with D unclear. The CDR3 has 12 amino acids. The V and J ends lost 6 bases and 7 bases respectively, with 9 bases between them.

This clonotype was found many times. CDR3 nucleotides: TGTGCCAGCAGTGAAAGGGAGCTCGGAAACACCATATATTTT. Amino acids: CASSERELGNTIYF. V and J are TRBV6-1 and TRBJ1-3; D is unresolved. Per germline, CDR1 MNHNS and CDR2 SASEGT. The CDR3 totals 14 residues. V lost 2 bases, J lost 4 bases, and 9 bases lay in between.

The table lists this clonotype with many counts. The chain combines TRBV13 with TRBJ2-1; TRBD2 matches at 8 bases. After removal of 2 bases from V and 6 bases from J, the junction contained 3 bases not matched to a gene. CDR3 length: 14 amino acids. CDR1 is PRHDT, CDR2 FYEKMQ, per germline (reference sequence). CDR3 in amino acids: CASSLSGGVNEQFF. CDR3 nucleotide sequence: TGTGCCAGCAGCTTATCGGGAGGGGTCAATGAGCAGTTCTTC.

This clonotype was recorded at least ten times. The chain carries TRBV20-1 and TRBJ2-7; 8 nucleotides align to TRBD2. In germline, CDR1 is DFQATT, CDR2 SNEGSKA (reference sequence). CDR3 length: 15 residues. The trim removed 2 bases at V and 6 bases at J, leaving 12 bases unmatched. In nucleotides, the CDR3 is TGCAGTGCTAGAACCGGACTAGCCGGGCGGGTCGAGCAGTACTTC. Its translation: CSARTGLAGRVEQYF.

This clonotype was counted only a few times. The V call is TRBV5-4, the J call TRBJ2-7; D tentatively fits TRBD1 or TRBD2 (5 bases each). The germline V gene has CDR1 SGHNT and CDR2 YYREEE (reference sequence). The CDR3 sequence is 14 residues long. V lost 4 bases and J lost 4, with 15 bases in between. The CDR3 DNA reads as TGTGCCAGCAGCGGAGGAGACAGCCAATACGAGCAGTACTTC. This codes for CASSGGDSQYEQYF.

The rearrangement links TRBV29-1 to TRBJ1-1; D not certain. The CDR3 covers 16 residues. V lost 4 bases, J lost 1 base, and 19 bases lay in between. Germline-derived CDR1 and CDR2 are SQVTM and ANQGSEA. CDR3 sequence: CSVGPHYEAGNTEAFF. CDR3 in DNA: TGCAGCGTTGGTCCCCATTACGAGGCGGGGAACACTGAAGCTTTCTTT. The full variable domain, in which reference TRBV29-1 and TRBJ1-1 provide the parts outside the CDR3, is SAVISQKPSRDICQRGTSLTIQCQVDSQVTMMFWYRQQPGQSLTLIATANQGSEATYESGFVIDKFPISRPNLTFSTLTVSNMSPEDSSIYLCSVGPHYEAGNTEAFFGQGTRLTVV.

This clonotype was found many times. The chain carries TRBV7-3 and TRBJ2-1; D is possibly TRBD2 (5 bases). V gave up 1 base and J gave up 8 bases, with 9 bases separating them. The CDR3 length is 13 residues. Germline-derived CDR1 and CDR2 are SGHTA and FQGTGA. The CDR3 DNA is TGTGCCAGCAGCTTAAACCCGGGGTATGAGCAGTTCTTC. Protein sequence: CASSLNPGYEQFF.

This clonotype was seen ten or more times. The V and J genes are TRBV29-1 and TRBJ2-7, with TRBD2 matching over 7 bases. After removal of 4 bases from V and 3 bases from J, the junction contained 12 bases not matched to a gene. Germline loops: CDR1 SQVTM, CDR2 ANQGSEA. This CDR3 is built from 15 residues. CDR3 sequence: CSVVGLAAAHYEQYF. CDR3 nucleotides: TGCAGCGTTGTTGGTCTAGCGGCGGCTCACTACGAGCAGTACTTC.

This clonotype was recorded many times. The J gene is TRBJ2-7, the V gene TRBV20-1; perhaps TRBD1 as D (5 bases). The V end was cut by 1 base, the J end by 2 bases, with 12 bases between. CDR1 is DFQATT and CDR2 is SNEGSKA in the germline V gene (reference sequence). This CDR3 has 14 amino acids. CDR3 sequence: CSARVPGMAYEQYF. CDR3 sequence (DNA): TGCAGTGCTAGAGTGCCAGGGATGGCCTACGAGCAGTACTTC.

This clonotype was detected ten times or more. The chain has TRBV28 and TRBJ1-4, with D perhaps TRBD1 (6 bases). V was cut by 2 bases and J by 10 bases, with 20 bases left in between. CDR3 length: 16 residues. Germline values: CDR1 MDHEN, CDR2 SYDVKM. In DNA form, the CDR3 reads TGTGCCAGCAGTTTAACCTCCCAGGGGATCAGTGGAAAACTGTTTTTT. Its protein product is CASSLTSQGISGKLFF.

This clonotype was detected ten times or more. The J gene is TRBJ2-7, the V gene TRBV7-2, with 12 bases that match TRBD2. The CDR3 runs to 15 residues. Germline V CDR1 and CDR2: SGHTA, FQGNSA. J lost 3 bases, V lost 1 base, and 1 base had no gene match. The CDR3 reads CASSLGGLAGYEQYF. DNA for the CDR3: TGTGCCAGCAGCTTAGGGGGACTAGCGGGCTACGAGCAGTACTTC.

There are many counts of this clonotype. The rearrangement links TRBV20-1 to TRBJ2-5; the match to TRBD1 covers 8 bases. Germline values: CDR1 DFQATT, CDR2 SNEGSKA (reference sequence). CDR3 size: 15 residues. V gave up 5 bases and J gave up 5 bases; unmatched junction bases: 13. The CDR3 spells CSAATDREFGETQYF. In nucleotides, the CDR3 is TGCAGTGCTGCCACGGACAGGGAGTTTGGGGAGACCCAGTACTTC.

This clonotype was seen repeatedly, ten times or more. The chain uses TRBV2 and TRBJ2-2; tentatively, D is TRBD1 or TRBD2 (5 bases each). This CDR3 contains 16 residues. V lost 8 bases and J 1 base, leaving 17 bases between the germline ends. Germline loops: CDR1 SNHLY, CDR2 FYNNEI. Here the CDR3 reads CASQPVPRGNTGELFF. CDR3 DNA sequence: TGTGCCAGCCAACCTGTTCCGAGGGGGAACACCGGGGAGCTGTTTTTT.

There are many counts of this clonotype. V usage is TRBV28 and J usage is TRBJ2-1; TRBD2 matches at 13 bases. The CDR3 is 14 amino acids. After removal of 10 bases from V and 5 bases from J, the junction contained 5 bases not matched to a gene. The germline V gene has CDR1 MDHEN and CDR2 SYDVKM. The CDR3 DNA reads as TGTGCCACCACGGGACTAGCGGGAAACAATGAGCAGTTCTTC. Its protein is CATTGLAGNNEQFF.

Ten or more counts support this clonotype. The chain is built from TRBV5-6 and TRBJ2-7; D is unclear. Germline values: CDR1 SGHDT, CDR2 YYEEEE. V dropped 0 bases and J dropped 6 bases, with 10 bases sitting between them. The CDR3 consists of 13 residues. CDR3 residues: CASSLVFSSEQYF. CDR3 DNA sequence: TGTGCCAGCAGCTTGGTCTTTTCATCCGAGCAGTACTTC.

This clonotype showed up many times. The chain carries TRBV2 and TRBJ1-1, with D hard to call. V lost 4 bases and J lost 0, with 6 bases in between. Germline V gene data show CDR1 as SNHLY and CDR2 as FYNNEI. CDR3 length: 13 residues. CDR3 sequence (DNA): TGTGCCAGCAGTGCTTTGCTGAACACTGAAGCTTTCTTT. Amino acid sequence: CASSALLNTEAFF. The full variable domain, completed using reference TRBV2 and TRBJ1-1, is EPEVTQTPSHQVTQMGQEVILRCVPISNHLYFYWYRQILGQKVEFLVSFYNNEISEKSEIFDDQFSVERPDGSNFTLKIRSTKLEDSAMYFCASSALLNTEAFFGQGTRLTVV.

In DNA form, the CDR3 reads TGTGCCAGCAGCCAAGTAGGTTTCACGCAGTATTTT. Its protein product is CASSQVGFTQYF. The chain joins TRBV3-1 to TRBJ2-3; no firm D call. Germline V gene data show CDR1 as LGHDT and CDR2 as YNNKEL (reference sequence). The length of the CDR3 is 12 residues. Trimming took off 1 base at V and 9 bases at J, with 8 bases between the two ends.

This clonotype occurred many times. The V and J genes are TRBV14 and TRBJ2-1, with 13 positions matching TRBD2. This CDR3 contains 17 residues. With V trimmed by 0 bases and J by 9 bases, 8 bases remained unmatched. Germline CDR1 reads SGHDN; CDR2 reads FVKESK. The chain's CDR3 is CASSQDIGLAGAGEQFF. For the CDR3, the DNA is TGTGCCAGCAGCCAAGACATCGGACTAGCGGGAGCTGGTGAGCAGTTCTTC.

At least ten counts were recorded for this clonotype. The J gene is TRBJ2-1, the V gene TRBV7-2, with D uncertain. Germline lookup yields CDR1 SGHTA and CDR2 FQGNSA. Trimming left V 3 bases short and J 7 bases short, with 7 bases between. This CDR3 is built from 12 residues. The CDR3 region has the DNA TGTGCCAGCAGCTTTGGGCGAAATGAGCAGTTCTTC. Translation gives CASSFGRNEQFF. The full variable domain, with the rest looked up from reference TRBV7-2 and TRBJ2-1, is GAGVSQSPSNKVTEKGKDVELRCDPISGHTALYWYRQSLGQGLEFLIYFQGNSAPDKSGLPSDRFSAERTGGSVSTLTIQRTQQEDSAVYLCASSFGRNEQFFGPGTRLTVL.

This clonotype was detected ten times or more. V is TRBV11-2 and J is TRBJ2-1; TRBD2 aligns across 11 bases. J lost 7 bases, V lost 1 base, and 3 bases had no gene match. The germline V gene encodes CDR1 SGHAT and CDR2 FQNNGV. This CDR3 region has 15 residues. DNA of the CDR3: TGTGCCAGCAGCTTAGCACTAGCGGGAGTTAATGAGCAGTTCTTC. Its translation is CASSLALAGVNEQFF.

This clonotype turned up a few times. This chain connects TRBV7-9 to TRBJ1-3; TRBD1 is a possible D gene (5 bases). CDR3 length: 16 amino acids. Germline lookup yields CDR1 SEHNR and CDR2 FQNEAQ (reference sequence). V was pared by 3 bases and J by 0 bases, with 12 bases between. Here the CDR3 reads CASSFWVGDSGNTIYF. The DNA for the CDR3 is TGTGCCAGCAGCTTTTGGGTAGGGGACTCTGGAAACACCATATATTTT. The full variable domain, with the rest looked up from reference TRBV7-9 and TRBJ1-3, is DTGVSQNPRHKITKRGQNVTFRCDPISEHNRLYWYRQTLGQGPEFLTYFQNEAQLEKSRLLSDRFSAERPKGSFSTLEIQRTEQGDSAMYLCASSFWVGDSGNTIYFGEGSWLTVV.

With regard to this clonotype: A much more abundant neighbour one base away suggests this may be a read error. The chain recombines TRBV29-1 with TRBJ2-3; maybe TRBD1 (5 bases). The J call may not be correct, given that the DNA end is closer to TRBJ1-5. Germline CDR1 and CDR2: SQVTM and ANQGSEA. The CDR3 spans 12 residues. The CDR3 bases are TGCAGCGTTGGGGGCGGGGGAGATACGCAGCATTTT. Translation gives CSVGGGGDTQHF.

The table lists this clonotype with many counts. V usage is TRBV30 and J usage is TRBJ2-1; D remains ambiguous. Germline CDR1 GTSNPN, CDR2 SVGIG (reference sequence). CDR3 length: 13 amino acids. V gave up 3 bases and J gave up 7 bases, with 13 bases separating them. The DNA of the CDR3 is TGTGCCTGGAGCCCCCGGGCGTTAAATGAGCAGTTCTTC. Translated: CAWSPRALNEQFF.

This clonotype has just a few counts. The chain links TRBV11-2 to TRBJ2-7, with 8 bases aligning to TRBD1. Germline CDR1 reads SGHAT; CDR2 reads FQNNGV. This CDR3 has 15 amino acids. V lost 7 bases and J lost 4; bases outside the gene matches: 12. CDR3 in DNA: TGTGCCAGCACCTCGGGACAGGTCGGGGGTTACGAGCAGTACTTC. Translating gives CASTSGQVGGYEQYF.

The chain has TRBV29-1 and TRBJ2-2; no clear D gene. Per the germline V gene, CDR1 is SQVTM and CDR2 is ANQGSEA. The CDR3 is 14 residues long. The V end lost 1 base, the J end lost 0 bases, and 6 bases lay between the germline ends. CDR3 nucleotide sequence: TGCAGCGTTGAAGGGCGGCCGAACACCGGGGAGCTGTTTTTT. This codes for CSVEGRPNTGELFF.

In its sample, this clonotype was seen many times. V usage is TRBV5-8 and J usage is TRBJ2-2; D ambiguous. Trimming shortened V by 6 bases and J by 6 bases, and 15 bases separated the two germline ends. Per germline, CDR1 SGHTS and CDR2 YDEGEE. The length of the CDR3 is 14 residues. CDR3 sequence (DNA): TGTGCCAGCACCCTACATAGGCTCTCCGGGGAGCTGTTTTTT. This sequence encodes CASTLHRLSGELFF. Supplemented by reference TRBV5-8 and TRBJ2-2, the full variable domain reads EAGVTQSPTHLIKTRGQQATLRCSPISGHTSVYWYQQALGLGLQFLLWYDEGEERNRGNFPPRFSGRQFPNYSSELNVNALELEDSALYLCASTLHRLSGELFFGEGSRLTVL.

Many counts were recorded for this clonotype. The chain is built from TRBV7-9 and TRBJ1-5; 10 bases are shared with TRBD1. The CDR3 sequence is 12 residues long. Germline loops: CDR1 SEHNR, CDR2 FQNEAQ (reference sequence). The V segment lost 11 bases and the J segment 7 bases; nucleotides outside the gene matches: 5. The CDR3 region is CACMDRGQPQHF. CDR3 in DNA: TGTGCCTGCATGGACAGGGGGCAGCCCCAGCATTTT. The whole variable domain, remainder taken from reference TRBV7-9 and TRBJ1-5, is DTGVSQNPRHKITKRGQNVTFRCDPISEHNRLYWYRQTLGQGPEFLTYFQNEAQLEKSRLLSDRFSAERPKGSFSTLEIQRTEQGDSAMYLCACMDRGQPQHFGDGTRLSIL.